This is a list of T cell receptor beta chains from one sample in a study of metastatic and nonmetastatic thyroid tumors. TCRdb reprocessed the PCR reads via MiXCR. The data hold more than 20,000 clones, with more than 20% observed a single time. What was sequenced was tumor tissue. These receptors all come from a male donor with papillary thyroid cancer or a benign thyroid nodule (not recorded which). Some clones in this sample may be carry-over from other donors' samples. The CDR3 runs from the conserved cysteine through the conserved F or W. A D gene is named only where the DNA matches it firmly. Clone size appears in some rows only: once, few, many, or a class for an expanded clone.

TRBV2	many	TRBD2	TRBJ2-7	CASSPRRGTYEQYF	TGTGCCAGTTCCCCTCGGCGGGGGACCTACGAGCAGTACTTC
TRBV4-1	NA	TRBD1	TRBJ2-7	CASSRDRVFREQYF	TGCGCCAGCAGCCGAGACAGGGTTTTCCGCGAGCAGTACTTC
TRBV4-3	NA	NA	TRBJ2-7	CASSHGSASYEQYF	TGCGCCAGCAGCCATGGTTCGGCTTCTTACGAGCAGTACTTC
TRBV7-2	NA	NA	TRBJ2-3	CASSLAGFTDTQYF	TGTGCCAGCAGCTTAGCGGGATTCACAGATACGCAGTATTTT
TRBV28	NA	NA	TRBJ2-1	CAGSLRVGRNEQFF	TGTGCCGGCTCTCTAAGGGTTGGTCGCAATGAGCAGTTCTTC
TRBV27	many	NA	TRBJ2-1	CASMGAASGEDEQFF	TGTGCCAGCATGGGGGCGGCTAGTGGGGAGGATGAGCAGTTCTTC
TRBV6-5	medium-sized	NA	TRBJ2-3	CASSFQGIGATITDTQYF	TGTGCCAGCAGTTTTCAGGGTATAGGTGCTACTATCACAGATACGCAGTATTTT
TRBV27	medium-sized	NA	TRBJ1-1	CASSLGALTEAFF	TGTGCCAGCAGTTTAGGGGCCCTCACTGAAGCTTTCTTT
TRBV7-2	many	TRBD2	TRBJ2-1	CASSSASGRGHEQFF	TGTGCCAGCAGCTCCGCTAGCGGGAGGGGCCATGAGCAGTTCTTC
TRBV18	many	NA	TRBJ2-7	CASSPIQGGQYF	TGTGCCAGCTCACCCATACAGGGAGGGCAGTACTTC
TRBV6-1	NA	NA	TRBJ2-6	CATTDPGANVLTF	TGTGCCACAACCGATCCTGGGGCCAACGTCCTGACTTTC